The clone carrying this T cell receptor (beta chain) was seen ten or more times. Its target is not known. The data are from a study of T cell repertoires in cytomegalovirus infection. Study-wide results and limits: The ex vivo response was dominated by HLA-C-restricted CMV-specific TCR beta clonotypes. Summed frequency of shared TCR beta families picked out CMV carriers who also had the relevant HLA.

MiXCR was run by TCRdb on the reads, yielding one entry per CDR3 protein. The sample yields about 240,000 distinct CDR3 sequences, 5% to 8.5% seen once. This sequence was found in a human donor in good health (CMV status not recorded). Some clones in this sample may be carry-over from other donors' samples. Sequencing was done on a sample of PBMCs.

CDR3 in amino acids: CASSSGLEPTDTQYF. CDR3 nucleotides: TGTGCCAGCTCATCCGGATTAGAACCAACAGATACGCAGTATTTT. The chain uses TRBV18 and TRBJ2-3; D remains unclear. Trimming took off 5 bases at V and 3 bases at J, with 15 bases between the two ends. The CDR3 contains 15 residues. Germline loops: CDR1 KGHSH, CDR2 LQKENI.